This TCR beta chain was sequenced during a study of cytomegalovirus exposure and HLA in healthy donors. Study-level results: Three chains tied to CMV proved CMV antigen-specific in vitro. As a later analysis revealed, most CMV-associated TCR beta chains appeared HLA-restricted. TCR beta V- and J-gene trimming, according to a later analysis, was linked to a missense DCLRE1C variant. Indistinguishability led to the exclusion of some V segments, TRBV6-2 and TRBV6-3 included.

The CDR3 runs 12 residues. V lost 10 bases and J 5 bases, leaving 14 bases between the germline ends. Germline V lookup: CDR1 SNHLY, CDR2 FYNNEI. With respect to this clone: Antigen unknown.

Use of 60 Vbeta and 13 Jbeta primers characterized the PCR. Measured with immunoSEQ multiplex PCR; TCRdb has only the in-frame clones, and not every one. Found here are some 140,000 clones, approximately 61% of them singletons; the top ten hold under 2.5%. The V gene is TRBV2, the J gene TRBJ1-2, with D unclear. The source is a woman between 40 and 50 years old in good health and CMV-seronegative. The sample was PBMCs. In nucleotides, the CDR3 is TGTGCCATCACTGCGGGGAGGTATGGCTACACCTTC. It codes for CAITAGRYGYTF.